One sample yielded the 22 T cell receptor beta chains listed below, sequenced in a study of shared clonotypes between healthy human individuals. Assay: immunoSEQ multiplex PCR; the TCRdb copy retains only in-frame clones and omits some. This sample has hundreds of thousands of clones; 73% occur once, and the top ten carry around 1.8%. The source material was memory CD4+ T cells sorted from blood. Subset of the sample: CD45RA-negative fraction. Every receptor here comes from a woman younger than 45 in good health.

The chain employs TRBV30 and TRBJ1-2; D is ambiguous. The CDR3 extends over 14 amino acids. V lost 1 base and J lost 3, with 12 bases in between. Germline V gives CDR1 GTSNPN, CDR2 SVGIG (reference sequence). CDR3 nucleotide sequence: TGTGCCTGGAGTGGGATGGTCAATGACTATGGCTACACCTTC. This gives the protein CAWSGMVNDYGYTF.

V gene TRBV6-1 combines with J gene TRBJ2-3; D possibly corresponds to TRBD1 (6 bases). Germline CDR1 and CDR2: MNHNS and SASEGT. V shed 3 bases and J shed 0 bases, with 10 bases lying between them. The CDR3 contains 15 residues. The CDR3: CASSDWGLSTDTQYF. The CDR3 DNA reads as TGTGCCAGCAGTGATTGGGGGCTGAGCACAGATACGCAGTATTTT.

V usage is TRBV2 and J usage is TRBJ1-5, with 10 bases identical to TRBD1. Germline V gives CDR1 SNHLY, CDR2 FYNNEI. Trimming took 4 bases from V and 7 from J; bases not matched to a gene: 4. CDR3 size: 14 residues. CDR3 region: CASSGDRGLQPQHF. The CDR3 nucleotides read TGTGCCAGCAGTGGGGACAGGGGTTTGCAGCCCCAGCATTTT.

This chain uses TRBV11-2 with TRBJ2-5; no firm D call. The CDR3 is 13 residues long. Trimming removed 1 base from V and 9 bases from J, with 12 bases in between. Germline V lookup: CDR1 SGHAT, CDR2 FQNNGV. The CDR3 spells CASSLVAGGAQYF. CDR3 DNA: TGTGCCAGCAGCTTAGTTGCTGGTGGGGCCCAGTACTTC.

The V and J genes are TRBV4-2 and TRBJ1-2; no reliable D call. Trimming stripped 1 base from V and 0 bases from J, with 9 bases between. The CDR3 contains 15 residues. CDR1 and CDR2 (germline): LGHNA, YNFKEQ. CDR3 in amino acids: CASSQGPVANYGYTF. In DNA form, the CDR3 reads TGTGCCAGCAGCCAAGGGCCTGTAGCTAACTATGGCTACACCTTC.

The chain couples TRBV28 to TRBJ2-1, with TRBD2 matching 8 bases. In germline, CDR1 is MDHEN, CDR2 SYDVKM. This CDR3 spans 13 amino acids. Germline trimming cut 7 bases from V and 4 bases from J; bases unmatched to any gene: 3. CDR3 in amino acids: CASTSGSYNEQFF. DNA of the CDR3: TGTGCCAGCACGAGCGGGAGTTACAATGAGCAGTTCTTC.

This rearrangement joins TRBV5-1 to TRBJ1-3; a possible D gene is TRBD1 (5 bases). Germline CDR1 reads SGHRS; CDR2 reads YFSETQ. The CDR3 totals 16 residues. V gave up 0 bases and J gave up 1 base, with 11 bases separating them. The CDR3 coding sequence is TGCGCCAGCAGCTTGGTGCCGGGGCCATCTGGAAACACCATATATTTT. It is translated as CASSLVPGPSGNTIYF.

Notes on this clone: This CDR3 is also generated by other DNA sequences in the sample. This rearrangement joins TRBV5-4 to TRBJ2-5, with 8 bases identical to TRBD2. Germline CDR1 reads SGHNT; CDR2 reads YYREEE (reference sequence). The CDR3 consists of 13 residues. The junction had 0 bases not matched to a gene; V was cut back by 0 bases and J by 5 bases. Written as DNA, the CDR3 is TGTGCCAGCAGCTTGGAGCGGGAGGAGACCCAGTACTTC. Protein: CASSLEREETQYF.

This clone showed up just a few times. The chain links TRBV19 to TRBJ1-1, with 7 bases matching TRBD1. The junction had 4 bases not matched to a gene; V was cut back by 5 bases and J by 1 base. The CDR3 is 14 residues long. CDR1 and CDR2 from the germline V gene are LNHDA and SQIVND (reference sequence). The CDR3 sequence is CASSQQGKNTEAFF. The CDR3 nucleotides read TGTGCCAGTAGTCAACAGGGGAAGAACACTGAAGCTTTCTTT.

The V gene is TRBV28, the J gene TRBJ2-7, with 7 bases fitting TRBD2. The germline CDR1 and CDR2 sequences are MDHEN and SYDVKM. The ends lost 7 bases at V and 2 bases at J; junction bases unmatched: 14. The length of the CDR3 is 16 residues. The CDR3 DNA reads TGTGCCAGCACCCGGCTGGGAGCGGGGATCCCCTACGAGCAGTACTTC. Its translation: CASTRLGAGIPYEQYF.

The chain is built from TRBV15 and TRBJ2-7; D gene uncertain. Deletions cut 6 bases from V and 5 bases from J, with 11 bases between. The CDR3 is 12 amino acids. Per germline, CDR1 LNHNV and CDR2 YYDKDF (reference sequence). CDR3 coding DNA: TGTGCCACCAGTTCGTCTCGGGACGAGCAGTACTTC. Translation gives CATSSSRDEQYF.

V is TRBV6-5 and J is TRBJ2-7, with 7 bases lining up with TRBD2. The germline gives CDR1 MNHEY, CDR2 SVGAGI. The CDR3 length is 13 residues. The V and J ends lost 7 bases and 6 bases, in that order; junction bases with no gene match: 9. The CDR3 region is CASTSAGVSEQYF. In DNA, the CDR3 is TGTGCCAGCACGTCGGCGGGAGTGTCCGAGCAGTACTTC.

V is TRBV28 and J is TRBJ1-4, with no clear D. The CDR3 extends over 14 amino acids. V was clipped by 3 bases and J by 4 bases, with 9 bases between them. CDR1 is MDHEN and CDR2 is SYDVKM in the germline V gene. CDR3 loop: CASSFRLINEKLFF. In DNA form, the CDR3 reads TGTGCCAGCAGTTTCAGGCTTATTAATGAAAAACTGTTTTTT.

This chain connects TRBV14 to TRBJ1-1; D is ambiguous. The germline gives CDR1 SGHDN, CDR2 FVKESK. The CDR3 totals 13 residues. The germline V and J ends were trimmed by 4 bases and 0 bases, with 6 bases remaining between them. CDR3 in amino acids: CASSPSLNTEAFF. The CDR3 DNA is TGTGCCAGCAGCCCGAGCCTGAACACTGAAGCTTTCTTT.

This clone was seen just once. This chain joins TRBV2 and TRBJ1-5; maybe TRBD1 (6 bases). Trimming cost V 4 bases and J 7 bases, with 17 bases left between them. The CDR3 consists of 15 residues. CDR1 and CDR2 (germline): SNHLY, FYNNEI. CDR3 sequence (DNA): TGTGCCAGCAGTGGGGACGCGGGGGCGAAACAGCCCCAGCATTTT. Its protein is CASSGDAGAKQPQHF.

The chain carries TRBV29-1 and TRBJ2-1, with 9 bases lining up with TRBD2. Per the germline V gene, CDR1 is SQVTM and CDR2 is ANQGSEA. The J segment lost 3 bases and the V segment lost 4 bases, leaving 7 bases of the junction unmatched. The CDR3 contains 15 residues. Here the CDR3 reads CSVVRREGFYNEQFF. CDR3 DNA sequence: TGCAGCGTTGTCAGGCGGGAGGGCTTCTACAATGAGCAGTTCTTC.

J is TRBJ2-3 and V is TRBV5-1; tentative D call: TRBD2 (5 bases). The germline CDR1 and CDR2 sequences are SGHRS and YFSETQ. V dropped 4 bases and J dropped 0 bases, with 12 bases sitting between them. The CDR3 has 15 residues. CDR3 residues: CASSPHGDSTDTQYF. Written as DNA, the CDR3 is TGCGCCAGCAGCCCCCACGGGGATAGCACAGATACGCAGTATTTT.

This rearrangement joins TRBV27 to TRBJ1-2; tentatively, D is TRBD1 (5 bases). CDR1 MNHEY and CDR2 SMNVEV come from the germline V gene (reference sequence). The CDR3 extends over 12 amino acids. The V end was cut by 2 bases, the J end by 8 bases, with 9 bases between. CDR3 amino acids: CASSLGGRGYTF. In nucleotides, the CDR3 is TGTGCCAGCAGTTTAGGGGGAAGAGGCTACACCTTC.

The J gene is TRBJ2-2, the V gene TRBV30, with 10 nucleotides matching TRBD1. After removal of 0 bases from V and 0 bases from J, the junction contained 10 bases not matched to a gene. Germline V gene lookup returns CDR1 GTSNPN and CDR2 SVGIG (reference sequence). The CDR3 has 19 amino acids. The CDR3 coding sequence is TGTGCCTGGAGTGTGGGGACAGGGGTTTGGGATACGAACACCGGGGAGCTGTTTTTT. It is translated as CAWSVGTGVWDTNTGELFF.

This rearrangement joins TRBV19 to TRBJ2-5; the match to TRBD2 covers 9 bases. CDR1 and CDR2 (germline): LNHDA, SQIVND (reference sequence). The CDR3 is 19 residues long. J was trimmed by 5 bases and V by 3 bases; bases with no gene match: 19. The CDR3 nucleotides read TGTGCCAGTAGTATGTTCCACTCACGCCGGCGGGAGGGCCATGAGACCCAGTACTTC. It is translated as CASSMFHSRRREGHETQYF.

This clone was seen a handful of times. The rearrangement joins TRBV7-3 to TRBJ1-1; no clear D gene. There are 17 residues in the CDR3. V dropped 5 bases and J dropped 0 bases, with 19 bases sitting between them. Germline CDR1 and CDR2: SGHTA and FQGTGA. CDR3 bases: TGTGCCAGCAGCCAATCCGCTTTTGGGCGGTTGAACACTGAAGCTTTCTTT. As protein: CASSQSAFGRLNTEAFF.

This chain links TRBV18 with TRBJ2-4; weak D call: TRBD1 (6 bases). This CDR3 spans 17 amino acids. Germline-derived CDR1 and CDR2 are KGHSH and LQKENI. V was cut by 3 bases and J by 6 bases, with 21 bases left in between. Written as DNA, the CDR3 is TGTGCCAGCTCACCCGACCTGACAGGCCACCTAGGAAACATTCAGTACTTC. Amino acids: CASSPDLTGHLGNIQYF.